The 10 T cell receptor beta chains reported below all come from one sample, sequenced in a study of CD8+ T cells in alopecia areata. Following extraction, RNA underwent reverse transcription to cDNA, which served as the sequencing template. The table came from immunoSEQ multiplex PCR; TCRdb's copy has only in-frame clones and leaves some out. Among about 180,000 clones, 58% were seen once, and the ten largest hold 16%. The treatment: oral pan-JAK inhibitor, 5-10 mg twice daily. The input for sequencing was CD4+ T cells sorted from blood, taken at approximately week 60, from a patient treated with tofacitinib. These receptors originate from a human donor with alopecia areata.

The V call is TRBV5-1, the J call TRBJ2-5, with TRBD1 matching 9 bases. The CDR3 contains 14 residues. The junction had 6 bases not matched to a gene; V was cut back by 4 bases and J by 5 bases. Germline CDR1 and CDR2: SGHRS and YFSETQ. The CDR3 nucleotides read TGCGCCAGCAGCCCACAGGGGGCGGTCGAGACCCAGTACTTC. Translated, it gives CASSPQGAVETQYF.

The V call is TRBV2, the J call TRBJ2-6; D is ambiguous. The CDR3 is made up of 15 amino acids. V was pared by 3 bases and J by 3 bases, with 9 bases between. Germline V CDR1 and CDR2: SNHLY, FYNNEI. The CDR3 loop is CASSEKGVGANVLTF. As DNA, the CDR3 is TGTGCCAGCAGTGAGAAGGGTGTTGGGGCCAACGTCCTGACTTTC.

The chain recombines TRBV29-1 with TRBJ2-7; no clear D. V was trimmed by 1 base and J by 0 bases, leaving 7 bases between them. This CDR3 comprises 13 residues. From germline, CDR1 is SQVTM and CDR2 ANQGSEA. CDR3 amino acids: CSVEVAASYEQYF. The CDR3 nucleotides are TGCAGCGTTGAAGTTGCAGCCTCCTACGAGCAGTACTTC.

This clone has just a few counts. The chain has TRBV7-9 and TRBJ2-2; D possibly corresponds to TRBD2 (5 bases). This CDR3 has 15 residues. The germline CDR1 and CDR2 sequences are SEHNR and FQNEAQ (reference sequence). The ends were cut back, 7 bases at V and 1 base at J, with 13 bases in the middle. The DNA of the CDR3 is TGTGCCAGCACCTTCCAAGAGGGGAACACCGGGGAGCTGTTTTTT. As protein: CASTFQEGNTGELFF.

The CDR3 region has the DNA TGCGCCAGCAGCGCCCGTTCCCTAGAAGATACGCAGTATTTT. Its translation is CASSARSLEDTQYF. The rearrangement joins TRBV4-1 to TRBJ2-3; D not certain. Per the germline V gene, CDR1 is MGHRA and CDR2 is YSYEKL. The V end was cut by 5 bases, the J end by 5 bases, with 14 bases between. CDR3 size: 14 residues.

In its sample, this clone was seen a few times. This sequence joins TRBV10-3 and TRBJ1-2; no definite D call. Germline CDR1 and CDR2: ENHRY and SYGVKD. The V end lost 4 bases, the J end lost 13 bases, and 19 bases lay between the germline ends. The CDR3 contains 13 residues. The CDR3 loop reads CAISAYLILVPTF. The CDR3, as DNA: TGTGCCATCAGTGCATACCTGATCCTTGTTCCCACCTTC.

This clone was recorded a few times. The J gene is TRBJ2-5, the V gene TRBV29-1; TRBD2 might be the D (6 bases). V gave up 4 bases and J gave up 5 bases, with 14 bases separating them. Germline-derived CDR1 and CDR2 are SQVTM and ANQGSEA. CDR3 length equals 13 residues. The DNA for the CDR3 is TGCAGCGTTGGACAGCCGGCGGGGGAGACCCAGTACTTC. The encoded protein is CSVGQPAGETQYF. The whole variable domain, filled in from reference TRBV29-1 and TRBJ2-5, reads SAVISQKPSRDICQRGTSLTIQCQVDSQVTMMFWYRQQPGQSLTLIATANQGSEATYESGFVIDKFPISRPNLTFSTLTVSNMSPEDSSIYLCSVGQPAGETQYFGPGTRLLVL.

Only a few counts were recorded for this clone. The rearrangement uses TRBV29-1 and TRBJ1-5, with TRBD1 identical over 7 bases. This CDR3 is built from 13 residues. The V and J ends lost 2 bases and 3 bases, in that order; junction bases with no gene match: 1. In germline, CDR1 is SQVTM, CDR2 ANQGSEA. The CDR3 is CSVERGPNQPQHF. DNA of the CDR3: TGCAGCGTTGAAAGGGGGCCCAATCAGCCCCAGCATTTT. The variable domain in full, with the rest retrieved from reference TRBV29-1 and TRBJ1-5, is SAVISQKPSRDICQRGTSLTIQCQVDSQVTMMFWYRQQPGQSLTLIATANQGSEATYESGFVIDKFPISRPNLTFSTLTVSNMSPEDSSIYLCSVERGPNQPQHFGDGTRLSIL.

CDR3 in amino acids: CASSLVVVAGGQETQYF. The CDR3 DNA is TGTGCCAGCAGCTTAGTGGTGGTAGCGGGGGGTCAAGAGACCCAGTACTTC. This chain links TRBV11-2 with TRBJ2-5, with TRBD2 matching 10 bases. V lost 1 base, J lost 2 bases, and 7 bases stayed unmatched. Per germline, CDR1 SGHAT and CDR2 FQNNGV. This CDR3 has 17 amino acids.

The chain employs TRBV7-9 and TRBJ1-2; TRBD1 might be the D (6 bases). CDR3 length: 15 residues. Germline CDR1 reads SEHNR; CDR2 reads FQNEAQ (reference sequence). V was pared by 4 bases and J by 3 bases, with 15 bases between. Here the CDR3 reads CASSSTARGDYGYTF. The CDR3 DNA reads TGTGCCAGCAGCTCCACCGCCAGGGGAGACTATGGCTACACCTTC. Variable domain in full (rest from reference TRBV7-9 and TRBJ1-2): DTGVSQNPRHKITKRGQNVTFRCDPISEHNRLYWYRQTLGQGPEFLTYFQNEAQLEKSRLLSDRFSAERPKGSFSTLEIQRTEQGDSAMYLCASSSTARGDYGYTFGSGTRLTVV.